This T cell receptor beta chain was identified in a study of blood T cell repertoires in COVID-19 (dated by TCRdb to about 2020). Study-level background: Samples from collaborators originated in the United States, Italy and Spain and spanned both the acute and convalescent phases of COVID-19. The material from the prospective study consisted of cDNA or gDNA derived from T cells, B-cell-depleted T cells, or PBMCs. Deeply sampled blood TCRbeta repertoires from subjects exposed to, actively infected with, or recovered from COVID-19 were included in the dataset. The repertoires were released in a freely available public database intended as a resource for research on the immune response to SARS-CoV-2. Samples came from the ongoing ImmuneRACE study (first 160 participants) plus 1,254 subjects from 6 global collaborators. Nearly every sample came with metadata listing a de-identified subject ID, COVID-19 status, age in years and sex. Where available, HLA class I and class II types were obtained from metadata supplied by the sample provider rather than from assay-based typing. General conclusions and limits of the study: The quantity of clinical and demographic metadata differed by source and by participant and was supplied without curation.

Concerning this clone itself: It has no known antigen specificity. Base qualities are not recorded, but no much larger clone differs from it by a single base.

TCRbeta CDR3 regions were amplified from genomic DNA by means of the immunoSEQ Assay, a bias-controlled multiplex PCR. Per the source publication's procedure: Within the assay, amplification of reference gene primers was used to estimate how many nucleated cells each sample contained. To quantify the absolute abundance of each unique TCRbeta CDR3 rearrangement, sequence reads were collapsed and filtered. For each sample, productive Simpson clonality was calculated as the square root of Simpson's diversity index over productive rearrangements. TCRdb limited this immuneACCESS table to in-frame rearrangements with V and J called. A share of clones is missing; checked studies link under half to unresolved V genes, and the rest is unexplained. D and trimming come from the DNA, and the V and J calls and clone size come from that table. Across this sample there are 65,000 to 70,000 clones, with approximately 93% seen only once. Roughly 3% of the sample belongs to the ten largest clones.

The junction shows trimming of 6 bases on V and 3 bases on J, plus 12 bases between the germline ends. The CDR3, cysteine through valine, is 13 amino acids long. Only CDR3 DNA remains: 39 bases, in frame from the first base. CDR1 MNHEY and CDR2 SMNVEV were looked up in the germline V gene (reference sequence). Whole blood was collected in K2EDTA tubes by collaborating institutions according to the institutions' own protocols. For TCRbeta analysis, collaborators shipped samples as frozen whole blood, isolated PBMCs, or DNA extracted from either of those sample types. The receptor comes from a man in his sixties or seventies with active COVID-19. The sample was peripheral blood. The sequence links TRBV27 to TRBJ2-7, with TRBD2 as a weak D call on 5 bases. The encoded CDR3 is CASSLPGSYEQYV. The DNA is TGTGCCAGCAGCCTCCCGGGGAGCTACGAGCAGTACGTC.